This entry is about one TCR beta chain. Antigen specificity is unknown. The sample is drawn from a study of T cells in Graves' hyperthyroidism and ophthalmopathy. General study points: Blood also showed most of the thyroid clonotypes that were expanded above 0.001.

Trimming took off 5 bases at V and 7 bases at J, with 11 bases between the two ends. The germline V gene encodes CDR1 GTSNPN and CDR2 SVGIG (reference sequence). There are 11 residues in the CDR3. TCR beta CDR3 sequences were amplified from RNA transcripts. HTBI primers were used for first-round RT-PCR of the TCR CDR3. TCRdb recomputed calls from the multiplex PCR reads with MiXCR, one row per CDR3 protein. Altogether fewer than 400,000 distinct CDR3 sequences are present, around 16% being singletons, with the ten largest covering 33%. This clonotype was sampled from a man aged 25 to 40 with Graves' hyperthyroidism. The sequenced sample consisted of blood. The chain joins TRBV30 to TRBJ1-1; tentatively, D is TRBD1 (5 bases). The CDR3 coding sequence is TGTGCCTGGCTAGAGGGGATTGAAGCTTTCTTT. Encoded protein: CAWLEGIEAFF. Supplemented by reference TRBV30 and TRBJ1-1, the full variable domain reads SQTIHQWPATLVQPVGSPLSLECTVEGTSNPNLYWYRQAAGRGLQLLFYSVGIGQISSEVPQNLSASRPQDRQFILSSKKLLLSDSGFYLCAWLEGIEAFFGQGTRLTVV.